Below, one TCR beta chain is given with its context. Antigen: not known. This entry is derived from a study of T and B cells in COVID-19 patients. Study at large: Peripheral blood came from COVID-19 patients with active infection or after recovery. Of 20 to 25 active-infection patients, some 19 carried comorbidities linked to unfavorable COVID-19 outcome. Broader study findings: Patients with COVID-19 reportedly showed strongly skewed T cell receptor beta variable and joining gene usage. Few blood samples existed from mildly ill patients during symptoms or early in severe cases.

Blood genomic DNA input for TRB amplification was about 250-550 ng. In germline, CDR1 is SNHLY, CDR2 FYNNEI. CDR3 length equals 13 residues. Between the trimmed V and J ends, which lost 7 bases and 8 bases, there was a span of 14 bases. TRB rearrangements were amplified by multiplex PCR with BIOMED2 TRB-A/B primers. MiXCR, run by TCRdb on the multiplex PCR reads, gives a single entry per CDR3 protein. The profile shows approximately 5,000 distinct CDR3 sequences, 27% of them singletons. Specimen: blood. This rearrangement joins TRBV2 to TRBJ2-2, with a weak D call TRBD1 (5 bases). The TCR comes from a human donor with active COVID-19. Here the CDR3 DNA reads TGTGCCAGCACTATCAGGGAAATGGGGGAGCTGTTTTTT. Translated: CASTIREMGELFF.